A single T cell receptor beta chain is shown here with its context. What it recognizes is unknown. One entry per CDR3 protein results from TCRdb running MiXCR on the reads. This table holds 160,000 or so distinct CDR3 sequences, roughly 18% found once. CDR1 SQVTM and CDR2 ANQGSEA come from the germline V gene. The CDR3 is 14 amino acids. V shed 6 bases and J shed 2 bases, with 15 bases lying between them. The data stem from a study of T cell repertoires in cytomegalovirus infection. The overall study: Through public TCR beta signatures, both CMV infection and matching HLA type were indicated. Points from the study as a whole: Clonotype analysis showed dominance of the ex vivo response by HLA-C-restricted CMV-specific TCR beta clonotypes. The study identified carriers of CMV plus the relevant HLA from cumulative public TCR beta family frequency.

The source material was CD8+ T cells from PBMCs. The sequence was obtained from a human donor in good health (CMV status not recorded). Some clones in this sample may be carry-over from other donors' samples. The V gene is TRBV29-1, the J gene TRBJ2-3; perhaps TRBD2 as D (6 bases). CDR3 nucleotides: TGCAGCGTCCCTTGGGGGGAGGTCACAGATACGCAGTATTTT. Protein sequence: CSVPWGEVTDTQYF.